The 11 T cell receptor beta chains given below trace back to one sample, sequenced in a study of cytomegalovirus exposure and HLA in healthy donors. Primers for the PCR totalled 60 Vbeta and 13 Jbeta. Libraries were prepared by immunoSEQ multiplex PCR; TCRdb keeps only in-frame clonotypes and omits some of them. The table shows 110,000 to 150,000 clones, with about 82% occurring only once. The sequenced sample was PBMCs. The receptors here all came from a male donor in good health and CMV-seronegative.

CDR3 nucleotide sequence: TGTGCCACCAGGAGACTAGCGGGACACAATGAGCAGTTCTTC. This gives the protein CATRRLAGHNEQFF. This rearrangement joins TRBV15 to TRBJ2-1; 11 bases match TRBD2. V was clipped by 6 bases and J by 5 bases; unmatched bases: 3. The CDR3 contains 14 residues. CDR1 and CDR2 (germline): LNHNV, YYDKDF (reference sequence).

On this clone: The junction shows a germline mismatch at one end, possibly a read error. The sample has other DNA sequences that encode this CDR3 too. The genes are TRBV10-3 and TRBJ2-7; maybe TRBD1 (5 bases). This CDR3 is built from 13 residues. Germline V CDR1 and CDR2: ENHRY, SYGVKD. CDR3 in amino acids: CAISEARVSEQYF. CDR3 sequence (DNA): TGCGCCATCAGTGAGGCCAGGGTATCCGAGCAGTACTTC.

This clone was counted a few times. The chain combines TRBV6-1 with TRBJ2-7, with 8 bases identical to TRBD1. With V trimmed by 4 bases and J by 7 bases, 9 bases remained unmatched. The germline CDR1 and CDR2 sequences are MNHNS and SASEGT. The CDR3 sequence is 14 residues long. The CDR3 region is CASSGAGGSSEQYF. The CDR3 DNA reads TGTGCCAGCAGTGGGGCAGGGGGCTCCTCTGAGCAGTACTTC.

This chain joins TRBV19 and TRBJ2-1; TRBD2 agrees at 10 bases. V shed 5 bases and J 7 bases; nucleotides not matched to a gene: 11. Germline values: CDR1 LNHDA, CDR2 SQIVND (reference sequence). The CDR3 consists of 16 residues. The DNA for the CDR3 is TGTGCCAGTAGTCCCCGGGGCAGCGGGAGGGGTAATGAGCAGTTCTTC. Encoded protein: CASSPRGSGRGNEQFF.

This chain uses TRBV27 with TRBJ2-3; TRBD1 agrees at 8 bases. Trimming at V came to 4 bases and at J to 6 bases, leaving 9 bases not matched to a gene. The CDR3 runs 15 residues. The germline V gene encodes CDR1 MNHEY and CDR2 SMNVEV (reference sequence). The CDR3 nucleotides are TGTGCCAGCAGTTCCCGACAGGGGTGGTCCGATACGCAGTATTTT. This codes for CASSSRQGWSDTQYF.

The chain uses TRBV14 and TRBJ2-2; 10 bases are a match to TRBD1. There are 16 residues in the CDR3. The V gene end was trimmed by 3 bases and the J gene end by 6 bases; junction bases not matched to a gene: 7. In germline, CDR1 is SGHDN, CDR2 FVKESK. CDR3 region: CASSHRDRGKPGELFF. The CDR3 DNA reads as TGTGCCAGCAGCCACAGGGACAGGGGAAAACCCGGGGAGCTGTTTTTT.

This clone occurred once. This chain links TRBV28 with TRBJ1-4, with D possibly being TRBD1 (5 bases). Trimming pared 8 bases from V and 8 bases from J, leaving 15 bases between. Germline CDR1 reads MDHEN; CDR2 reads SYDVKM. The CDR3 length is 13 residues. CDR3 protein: CASFTGGGEKLFF. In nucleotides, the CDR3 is TGTGCCAGCTTCACAGGTGGGGGGGAAAAACTGTTTTTT.

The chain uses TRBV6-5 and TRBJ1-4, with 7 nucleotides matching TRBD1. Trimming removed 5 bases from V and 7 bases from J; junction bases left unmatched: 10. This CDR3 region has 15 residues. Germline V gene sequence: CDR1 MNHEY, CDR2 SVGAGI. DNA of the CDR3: TGTGCCAGCAGTCGGACAGGTGGGAGAGGTGAAAAACTGTTTTTT. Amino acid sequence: CASSRTGGRGEKLFF.

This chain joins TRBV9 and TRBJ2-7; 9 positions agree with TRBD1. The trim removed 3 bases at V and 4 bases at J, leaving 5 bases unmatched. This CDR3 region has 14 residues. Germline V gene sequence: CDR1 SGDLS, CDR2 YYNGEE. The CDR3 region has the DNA TGTGCCAGCAGCGGGGGGACAGGGCGTTACGAGCAGTACTTC. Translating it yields CASSGGTGRYEQYF.

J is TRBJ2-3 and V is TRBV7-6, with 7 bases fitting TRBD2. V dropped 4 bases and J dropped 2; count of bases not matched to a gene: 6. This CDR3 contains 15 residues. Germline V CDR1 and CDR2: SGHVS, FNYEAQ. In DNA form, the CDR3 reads TGTGCCAGCAGCTCCTCGGGGGGTCCCACAGATACGCAGTATTTT. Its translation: CASSSSGGPTDTQYF. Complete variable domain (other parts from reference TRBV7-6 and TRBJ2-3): GAGVSQSPRYKVTKRGQDVALRCDPISGHVSLYWYRQALGQGPEFLTYFNYEAQQDKSGLPNDRFSAERPEGSISTLTIQRTEQRDSAMYRCASSSSGGPTDTQYFGPGTRLTVL.

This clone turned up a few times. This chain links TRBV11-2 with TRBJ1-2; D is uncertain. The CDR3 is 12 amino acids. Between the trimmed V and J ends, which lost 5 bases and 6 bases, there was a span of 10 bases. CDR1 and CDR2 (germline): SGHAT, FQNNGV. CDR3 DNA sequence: TGTGCCAGCAGCCGGAGCCTGGATGGCTACACCTTC. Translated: CASSRSLDGYTF.